This TCR beta chain was profiled in a study of blood T cell repertoires in COVID-19. Study in general: PBMCs, B-cell-depleted T cells, or T cells were the source of the cDNA or gDNA that made up the material.

Using immunoSEQ multiplex PCR, the repertoire was profiled, and TCRdb retains in-frame clones only, with some absent. This sample has tens of thousands of clones; 85% to 90% occur once, and the top ten carry about 4.6%. Germline CDR1 and CDR2: MNHEY and SVGEGT. The V end lost 0 bases, the J end lost 2 bases, and 8 bases lay between the germline ends. CDR3 length: 16 residues. The sample was peripheral blood. The rearrangement uses TRBV6-2 or TRBV6-3 and TRBJ1-6, with a tentative D call TRBD1 (6 bases). The receptor comes from a man of 80 years or more with acute or convalescent COVID-19. This CDR3 reads CASSYSQGTYNSPLHF. The CDR3 DNA is TGTGCCAGCAGTTACTCGCAGGGGACCTATAATTCACCCCTCCACTTT.